One and the same sample provided the 31 T cell receptor beta chains below, sequenced in a study of cytomegalovirus exposure and HLA in healthy donors. It was with 60 Vbeta and 13 Jbeta primers that the PCR ran. Method: immunoSEQ multiplex PCR; TCRdb's copy keeps in-frame clones and lacks some. The table includes around 150,000 clones, around four fifths detected once. The source material was PBMCs. The source of these receptors is a man aged 18 to 35 in good health and CMV-seropositive.

The chain couples TRBV7-3 to TRBJ2-3; 11 bases align to TRBD1. In germline, CDR1 is SGHTA, CDR2 FQGTGA. After removal of 3 bases from V and 4 bases from J, the junction contained 0 bases not matched to a gene. The CDR3 is 14 residues long. The CDR3 loop is CASSLGQGADTQYF. The CDR3, as DNA: TGTGCCAGCAGCTTGGGACAGGGGGCAGATACGCAGTATTTT. Based on the CDR3 plus reference TRBV7-3 and TRBJ2-3, the full variable domain is GAGVSQTPSNKVTEKGKYVELRCDPISGHTALYWYRQSLGQGPEFLIYFQGTGAADDSGLPNDRFFAVRPEGSVSTLKIQRTERGDSAVYLCASSLGQGADTQYFGPGTRLTVL.

Written as DNA, the CDR3 is TGTGCCAGCAGCCAGCTAAATCGACCACTAGCGGGAGTACGCAATGAGCAGTTCTTC. Translating gives CASSQLNRPLAGVRNEQFF. The chain employs TRBV14 and TRBJ2-1; TRBD2 agrees at 11 bases. The J segment lost 6 bases and the V segment lost 3 bases, leaving 16 bases of the junction unmatched. This CDR3 has 19 residues. Per the germline V gene, CDR1 is SGHDN and CDR2 is FVKESK. Full variable domain (missing parts from reference TRBV14 and TRBJ2-1): EAGVTQFPSHSVIEKGQTVTLRCDPISGHDNLYWYRRVMGKEIKFLLHFVKESKQDESGMPNNRFLAERTGGTYSTLKVQPAELEDSGVYFCASSQLNRPLAGVRNEQFFGPGTRLTVL.

This chain uses TRBV2 with TRBJ2-3, with D tentatively TRBD2 (6 bases). Germline V CDR1 and CDR2: SNHLY, FYNNEI. The length of the CDR3 is 15 residues. The ends were cut back, 3 bases at V and 1 base at J, with 11 bases in the middle. The CDR3 DNA reads as TGTGCCAGCAGTGACGGGGGTTTTGGCACAGATACGCAGTATTTT. This encodes CASSDGGFGTDTQYF. Based on the CDR3 plus reference TRBV2 and TRBJ2-3, the full variable domain is EPEVTQTPSHQVTQMGQEVILRCVPISNHLYFYWYRQILGQKVEFLVSFYNNEISEKSEIFDDQFSVERPDGSNFTLKIRSTKLEDSAMYFCASSDGGFGTDTQYFGPGTRLTVL.

This clone was observed once. The chain couples TRBV7-9 to TRBJ1-2; TRBD1 aligns across 8 bases. The ends lost 5 bases at V and 6 bases at J; junction bases unmatched: 2. This CDR3 is built from 12 residues. Per the germline V gene, CDR1 is SEHNR and CDR2 is FQNEAQ (reference sequence). The CDR3 DNA reads TGTGCCAGCAGCGGGGACAGGAATGGCTACACCTTC. Its protein product is CASSGDRNGYTF.

The chain links TRBV5-1 to TRBJ2-4, with 9 bases that match TRBD2. Germline values: CDR1 SGHRS, CDR2 YFSETQ. The CDR3 sequence is 17 residues long. The V gene end was trimmed by 0 bases and the J gene end by 0 bases; junction bases not matched to a gene: 4. As DNA, the CDR3 is TGCGCCAGCAGCTTGGGCGGGGGGGACCGAGCCAAAAACATTCAGTACTTC. Amino acids: CASSLGGGDRAKNIQYF.

Only a few counts were recorded for this clone. This chain joins TRBV5-6 and TRBJ2-5; D is unresolved. V was cut by 2 bases and J by 3 bases, with 11 bases left in between. Germline CDR1 SGHDT, CDR2 YYEEEE. This CDR3 comprises 14 residues. CDR3 sequence reads: CASSFRDIKETQYF. The CDR3 coding sequence is TGTGCCAGCAGCTTCCGAGACATAAAAGAGACCCAGTACTTC.

The genes are TRBV4-3 and TRBJ2-3; 9 nucleotides line up with TRBD1. This CDR3 comprises 17 residues. Germline assignment: CDR1 LGHNA and CDR2 YSLEER. V dropped 0 bases and J dropped 6; count of bases not matched to a gene: 10. The CDR3 loop is CASSQDRSGQGMDTQYF. The CDR3 nucleotides read TGCGCCAGCAGCCAAGATCGGTCCGGACAGGGGATGGATACGCAGTATTTT.

The chain is built from TRBV7-9 and TRBJ1-4, with D perhaps matching TRBD1 (5 bases). The V and J ends lost 5 bases and 0 bases respectively, with 13 bases between them. The germline gives CDR1 SEHNR, CDR2 FQNEAQ (reference sequence). This CDR3 has 16 residues. The CDR3 nucleotides are TGTGCCAGCAGCCCACAGGTCGGAGCAACTAATGAAAAACTGTTTTTT. Translated, it gives CASSPQVGATNEKLFF.

Only a few counts were recorded for this clone. The gene calls are TRBV7-2 and TRBJ2-1; maybe TRBD2 (6 bases). Germline assignment: CDR1 SGHTA and CDR2 FQGNSA. The length of the CDR3 is 17 residues. Trimming pared 3 bases from V and 0 bases from J, leaving 15 bases between. The chain's CDR3 is CASSFPLEGHSYNEQFF. CDR3 sequence (DNA): TGTGCCAGCAGCTTCCCCCTGGAGGGGCACTCCTACAATGAGCAGTTCTTC. Together with reference TRBV7-2 and TRBJ2-1, the CDR3 gives the full variable domain: GAGVSQSPSNKVTEKGKDVELRCDPISGHTALYWYRQSLGQGLEFLIYFQGNSAPDKSGLPSDRFSAERTGGSVSTLTIQRTQQEDSAVYLCASSFPLEGHSYNEQFFGPGTRLTVL.

The chain is built from TRBV5-6 and TRBJ1-2; TRBD1 matches at 8 bases. V was pared by 4 bases and J by 4 bases, with 9 bases of the junction left unmatched. Germline lookup yields CDR1 SGHDT and CDR2 YYEEEE. The CDR3 spans 15 residues. The CDR3 sequence is CASSPRTGWGYGYTF. CDR3 DNA sequence: TGTGCCAGCAGCCCCAGGACAGGGTGGGGCTATGGCTACACCTTC.

The chain joins TRBV10-1 to TRBJ2-2, with D possibly matching TRBD1 (6 bases). Trimming cost V 1 base and J 9 bases, with 6 bases left between them. The CDR3 is made up of 12 amino acids. CDR1 and CDR2 (germline): WNHNN, SYGVQD (reference sequence). CDR3 amino acids: CASSEWGRELFF. The CDR3 DNA reads as TGCGCCAGCAGTGAGTGGGGGCGGGAGCTGTTTTTT.

This clone has a single count. The chain recombines TRBV30 with TRBJ2-1; D perhaps matches TRBD1 (7 bases). CDR3 length equals 16 residues. CDR1 GTSNPN and CDR2 SVGIG come from the germline V gene (reference sequence). V lost 0 bases and J lost 8, with 20 bases in between. CDR3 bases: TGTGCCTGGAGTGTGGGGACAGCGGGTTACAACGATGAGCAGTTCTTC. Protein sequence: CAWSVGTAGYNDEQFF.

The rearrangement links TRBV5-1 to TRBJ1-4; 8 nucleotides agree with TRBD1. With V trimmed by 2 bases and J by 6 bases, 15 bases remained unmatched. This CDR3 region has 18 residues. Looked up from germline, CDR1 is SGHRS and CDR2 is YFSETQ. The CDR3 loop is CASSFRGQGALRDEKLFF. The CDR3 nucleotides are TGCGCCAGCAGCTTTCGTGGACAGGGCGCACTTCGCGATGAAAAACTGTTTTTT.

To note about this clone: A junction end diverges from the germline sequence, so it may reflect a read error. The rearrangement joins TRBV19 to TRBJ1-1, with D perhaps TRBD1 (5 bases). The germline V gene encodes CDR1 LNHDA and CDR2 SQIVND (reference sequence). This CDR3 region has 14 residues. CDR3 DNA sequence: TGTGCCAGCAGTACCGGACACCAGAACACTGAAGCTTTCTTT. Translation gives CASSTGHQNTEAFF.

V is TRBV9 and J is TRBJ2-7; maybe TRBD2 (5 bases). The germline V gene encodes CDR1 SGDLS and CDR2 YYNGEE. The CDR3 is made up of 12 amino acids. V lost 5 bases and J lost 4, with 10 bases in between. The chain's CDR3 is CASSADFYEQYF. The CDR3 DNA reads as TGTGCCAGCAGTGCGGACTTTTACGAGCAGTACTTC.

The chain employs TRBV6-5 and TRBJ2-2; 7 bases align to TRBD2. The CDR3 spans 16 residues. Trimming took 2 bases from V and 4 from J; bases not matched to a gene: 7. Germline values: CDR1 MNHEY, CDR2 SVGAGI. The CDR3 DNA reads TGTGCCAGCAGTTACGCTAGTGGGGGGGGCACCGGGGAGCTGTTTTTT. This sequence encodes CASSYASGGGTGELFF.

This chain connects TRBV29-1 to TRBJ2-1; maybe TRBD2 (5 bases). CDR3 length: 15 amino acids. The V and J ends lost 6 bases and 0 bases respectively, with 15 bases between them. Germline lookup yields CDR1 SQVTM and CDR2 ANQGSEA. The CDR3 nucleotides are TGCAGCGTAGCTGGAGGCGGAAGCTCCTACAATGAGCAGTTCTTC. Translated: CSVAGGGSSYNEQFF.

The chain's CDR3 is CASSFGGAGDYEQFF. The CDR3 region has the DNA TGTGCCAGCAGCTTTGGGGGGGCCGGAGACTATGAGCAGTTCTTC. This rearrangement joins TRBV11-3 to TRBJ2-1; D might be TRBD2 (7 bases). The germline CDR1 and CDR2 sequences are SGHNT and YENEEA. The V end was cut by 3 bases, the J end by 8 bases, with 17 bases between. The CDR3 extends over 15 amino acids.

V usage is TRBV6-5 and J usage is TRBJ1-4; a possible D gene is TRBD1 (6 bases). Germline CDR1 MNHEY, CDR2 SVGAGI. Trimming removed 0 bases from V and 8 bases from J, with 13 bases in between. This CDR3 is 15 amino acids long. This chain's CDR3 is CASSYSPGEGEKLFF. In nucleotides, the CDR3 is TGTGCCAGCAGTTACTCACCAGGGGAAGGGGAAAAACTGTTTTTT.

The sample holds a few counts of this clone. At the DNA level, this CDR3 is encoded by other sequences in the same sample as well. The chain recombines TRBV4-3 with TRBJ2-7, with TRBD2 identical over 11 bases. Germline CDR1 reads LGHNA; CDR2 reads YSLEER. V lost 4 bases and J lost 3; bases outside the gene matches: 2. This CDR3 is built from 14 residues. CDR3 nucleotides: TGCGCCAGCAGCCCTGGGACTAGCGGCTACGAGCAGTACTTC. It yields the protein CASSPGTSGYEQYF.

The rearrangement joins TRBV4-2 to TRBJ2-5, with 7 bases lining up with TRBD1. The J call may not be correct, given that the DNA end is closer to TRBJ2-7. In germline, CDR1 is LGHNA, CDR2 YNFKEQ. The CDR3 totals 16 residues. CDR3: CASSQETGTASYEQYF. CDR3 DNA sequence: TGTGCCAGCAGCCAAGAAACGGGGACAGCCTCCTACGAGCAGTACTTC.

The rearrangement joins TRBV28 to TRBJ1-5; the match to TRBD1 covers 9 bases. CDR3 size: 15 residues. Trimming at V came to 1 base and at J to 4 bases, leaving 2 bases not matched to a gene. CDR1 is MDHEN, CDR2 SYDVKM, per germline. Here the CDR3 reads CASSLYDRGNQPQHF. The CDR3 DNA follows: TGTGCCAGCAGTTTATATGACAGGGGGAATCAGCCCCAGCATTTT.

This chain connects TRBV7-9 to TRBJ2-7; no clear D. The CDR3 runs to 15 residues. Germline V lookup: CDR1 SEHNR, CDR2 FQNEAQ (reference sequence). V lost 5 bases to trimming and J lost 2 bases, with 16 bases between them. In DNA form, the CDR3 reads TGTGCCAGCAGCCACGGGTACTTCCCTCCCTACGAGCAGTACTTC. Translation gives CASSHGYFPPYEQYF.

This rearrangement joins TRBV19 to TRBJ2-1; 7 bases are shared with TRBD2. After removal of 3 bases from V and 4 bases from J, the junction contained 0 bases not matched to a gene. Germline values: CDR1 LNHDA, CDR2 SQIVND (reference sequence). The CDR3 totals 13 residues. In DNA, the CDR3 is TGTGCCAGTAGTATGGGGGGGTACAATGAGCAGTTCTTC. This translates into CASSMGGYNEQFF.

The chain couples TRBV7-2 to TRBJ2-2, with D perhaps TRBD2 (7 bases). CDR1 and CDR2 (germline): SGHTA, FQGNSA. The CDR3 consists of 16 residues. Trimming took 2 bases from V and 3 from J, leaving 13 bases between them. The chain's CDR3 is CASSLRGGGDTGELFF. The CDR3 DNA reads as TGTGCCAGCAGCTTACGCGGGGGCGGGGACACCGGGGAGCTGTTTTTT.

Concerning this clone: Other DNA sequences within the sample encode an identical CDR3. V usage is TRBV6-5 and J usage is TRBJ2-7, with 9 bases aligning to TRBD2. Germline lookup yields CDR1 MNHEY and CDR2 SVGAGI. The junction had 8 bases not matched to a gene; V was cut back by 4 bases and J by 7 bases. This CDR3 spans 14 amino acids. The CDR3: CASSSPTSGYEQYF. The CDR3 DNA follows: TGTGCCAGCAGTTCCCCGACTAGCGGCTATGAGCAGTACTTC.

The chain is built from TRBV2 and TRBJ2-1, with TRBD1 identical over 10 bases. From germline, CDR1 is SNHLY and CDR2 FYNNEI. Germline trimming cut 5 bases from V and 13 bases from J; bases unmatched to any gene: 8. The CDR3 runs to 13 residues. CDR3 bases: TGTGCCAGCAGTCCCCCTAGGACAGGGGGACAGTTCTTC. It specifies CASSPPRTGGQFF.

This chain uses TRBV6-1 with TRBJ2-3; D gene unclear. CDR1 and CDR2 from the germline V gene are MNHNS and SASEGT. The CDR3 length is 12 residues. The V gene lost 4 bases and the J gene lost 3 bases, with 5 bases spanning the gap. The DNA for the CDR3 is TGTGCCAGCAGTGGTCCGACAGATACGCAGTATTTT. Amino acids: CASSGPTDTQYF.

The CDR3 protein is CASSRRTDYEQYF. DNA of the CDR3: TGTGCCAGCAGCCGGAGGACAGACTACGAGCAGTACTTC. The J gene is TRBJ2-7, the V gene TRBV7-2; possible D gene TRBD1, 6 bases. The germline CDR1 and CDR2 sequences are SGHTA and FQGNSA. V lost 5 bases and J lost 3, with 11 bases in between. CDR3 size: 13 residues.

The chain employs TRBV5-5 and TRBJ2-1, with 7 nucleotides matching TRBD2. CDR3 size: 16 residues. V shed 1 base, J shed 4 bases, and the junction held 8 bases outside the gene matches. Germline CDR1 reads SGHKS; CDR2 reads YYEKEE (reference sequence). The CDR3 reads CASSLTPVGGYNEQFF. CDR3 coding DNA: TGTGCCAGCAGCTTGACGCCAGTGGGGGGGTACAATGAGCAGTTCTTC.

V and J are TRBV20-1 and TRBJ2-7; no firm D call. Trimming stripped 4 bases from V and 3 bases from J, with 7 bases between. CDR1 is DFQATT and CDR2 is SNEGSKA in the germline V gene (reference sequence). The CDR3 length is 11 residues. The CDR3: CSATPYYEQYF. In DNA, the CDR3 is TGCAGTGCTACCCCTTACTACGAGCAGTACTTC.